This T cell receptor (beta chain) was sequenced for a study of blood T cells in healthy people across ages. With a J-beta primer mix and a sample-barcoded 5' primer, a second PCR ran 7 to 11 cycles. TCRdb reprocessed the 5' RACE reads via MiXCR and lists one record per CDR3 protein. The sample records roughly 1.4 million distinct CDR3 sequences, 59% being singletons. CDR3 length: 15 amino acids. Germline-derived CDR1 and CDR2 are SGHRS and YFSETQ. The J segment lost 1 base and the V segment lost 4 bases, leaving 4 bases of the junction unmatched. The material sequenced was blood. V gene TRBV5-1 combines with J gene TRBJ2-2; 7 positions agree with TRBD1. This clonotype originated in a man aged 18 to 29 in good health. CDR3 region: CASSTGQVNTGELFF. The CDR3 region has the DNA TGCGCCAGCAGCACAGGACAGGTGAACACCGGGGAGCTGTTTTTT.